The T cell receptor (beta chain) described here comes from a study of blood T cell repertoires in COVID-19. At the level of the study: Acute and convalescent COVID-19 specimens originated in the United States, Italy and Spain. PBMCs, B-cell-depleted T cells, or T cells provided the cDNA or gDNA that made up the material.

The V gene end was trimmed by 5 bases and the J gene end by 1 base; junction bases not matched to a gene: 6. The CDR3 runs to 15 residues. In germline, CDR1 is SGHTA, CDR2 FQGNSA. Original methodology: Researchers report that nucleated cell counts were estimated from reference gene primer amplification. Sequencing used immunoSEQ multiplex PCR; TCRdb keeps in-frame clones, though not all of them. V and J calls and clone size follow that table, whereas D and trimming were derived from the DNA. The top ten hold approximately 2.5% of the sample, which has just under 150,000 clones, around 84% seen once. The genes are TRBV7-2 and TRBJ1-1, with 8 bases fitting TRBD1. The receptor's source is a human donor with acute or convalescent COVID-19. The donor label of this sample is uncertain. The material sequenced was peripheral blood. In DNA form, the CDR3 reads TGTGCCAGCAGCCCCCTGACAGGGGCGAACACTGAAGCTTTCTTT. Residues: CASSPLTGANTEAFF.